The 22 T cell receptor beta chains presented below share a single source sample, sequenced in a study of T cells in Graves' hyperthyroidism and ophthalmopathy. Researchers amplified the TCR beta CDR3 regions from RNA transcripts. HTBI primers were the set used in a first-round RT-PCR of the TCR CDR3. TCRdb used MiXCR to reprocess the multiplex PCR reads, holding one entry per CDR3 protein. The sample lists about 600,000 distinct CDR3 sequences, roughly 15% seen once, with around an eighth in the top ten. Sequencing input: blood. These receptors were collected from a woman between 50 and 59 years old with Graves' ophthalmopathy.

This clonotype was detected ten times or more. The chain has TRBV11-3 and TRBJ2-5, with 7 positions matching TRBD1. The germline gives CDR1 SGHNT, CDR2 YENEEA. The CDR3 contains 13 residues. J lost 4 bases, V lost 3 bases, and 2 bases had no gene match. The CDR3, as DNA: TGTGCCAGCAGCTTTGGACAGGTAGAGACCCAGTACTTC. This codes for CASSFGQVETQYF.

This clonotype was counted many times. The V call is TRBV7-2, the J call TRBJ1-4, with D unclear. In germline, CDR1 is SGHTA, CDR2 FQGNSA. The V gene lost 5 bases and the J gene lost 0 bases, with 13 bases spanning the gap. This CDR3 spans 16 amino acids. The CDR3 loop reads CASSRRTAATNEKLFF. Here the CDR3 DNA reads TGTGCCAGCAGCCGTCGAACTGCGGCAACTAATGAAAAACTGTTTTTT. The whole variable domain, filled in from reference TRBV7-2 and TRBJ1-4, reads GAGVSQSPSNKVTEKGKDVELRCDPISGHTALYWYRQSLGQGLEFLIYFQGNSAPDKSGLPSDRFSAERTGGSVSTLTIQRTQQEDSAVYLCASSRRTAATNEKLFFGSGTQLSVL.

This clonotype was counted many times. This chain joins TRBV28 and TRBJ1-5; D is unclear. V gave up 4 bases and J gave up 7 bases, with 11 bases separating them. This CDR3 comprises 13 residues. Germline loops: CDR1 MDHEN, CDR2 SYDVKM. CDR3 residues: CASSSLSGQPQHF. The CDR3 DNA reads as TGTGCCAGCAGTTCTTTGTCGGGGCAGCCCCAGCATTTT.

This clonotype was seen only a few times. The gene calls are TRBV18 and TRBJ1-5, with 7 bases identical to TRBD1. V lost 0 bases, J lost 3 bases, and 2 bases stayed unmatched. There are 15 residues in the CDR3. The germline V gene has CDR1 KGHSH and CDR2 LQKENI. Here the CDR3 reads CASSPPDRVNQPQHF. The CDR3 DNA is TGTGCCAGCTCACCACCTGACAGGGTCAATCAGCCCCAGCATTTT.

This clonotype showed up many times. The chain has TRBV20-1 and TRBJ2-7; D is perhaps TRBD1 (5 bases). Trimming shortened V by 5 bases and J by 1 base, and 18 bases separated the two germline ends. CDR1 and CDR2 (germline): DFQATT, SNEGSKA (reference sequence). There are 15 residues in the CDR3. The CDR3 sequence is CSALLWARGSYEQYF. CDR3 sequence (DNA): TGCAGTGCTCTCCTTTGGGCTAGGGGATCCTACGAGCAGTACTTC.

This clonotype was recorded many times. J is TRBJ2-7 and V is TRBV12-3 or TRBV12-4; TRBD2 matches at 7 bases. The J segment lost 2 bases and the V segment lost 3 bases, leaving 10 bases of the junction unmatched. The CDR3 has 16 amino acids. The CDR3 DNA reads TGTGCCAGCAGTTTTCTTAGTGGGGCGGGAGCCTACGAGCAGTACTTC. Amino acid sequence: CASSFLSGAGAYEQYF.

The chain uses TRBV19 and TRBJ2-2; D perhaps matches TRBD1 (6 bases). Deletions cut 10 bases from V and 6 bases from J, with 24 bases between. The CDR3 loop spans 16 amino acids. CDR1 is LNHDA and CDR2 is SQIVND in the germline V gene (reference sequence). CDR3 protein: CAIFSRTAGVSGELFF. CDR3 coding DNA: TGTGCCATTTTTTCCAGGACAGCCGGCGTATCCGGGGAGCTGTTTTTT. The entire variable domain, with the rest obtained from reference TRBV19 and TRBJ2-2, is as follows: DGGITQSPKYLFRKEGQNVTLSCEQNLNHDAMYWYRQDPGQGLRLIYYSQIVNDFQKGDIAEGYSVSREKKESFPLTVTSAQKNPTAFYLCAIFSRTAGVSGELFFGEGSRLTVL.

The table lists this clonotype with a few counts. This chain connects TRBV30 to TRBJ1-3, with D unresolved. The V end was cut by 0 bases, the J end by 8 bases, with 8 bases between. CDR3 size: 12 residues. Germline assignment: CDR1 GTSNPN and CDR2 SVGIG (reference sequence). CDR3 nucleotide sequence: TGTGCCTGGAGTGTAATTGGTGACACCATATATTTT. Protein: CAWSVIGDTIYF.

In its sample, this clonotype was seen many times. This chain links TRBV10-3 with TRBJ2-5; the D is unclear. With 3 bases removed from V and 5 bases from J, the gap between germline ends came to 22 bases. The CDR3 totals 17 residues. Germline assignment: CDR1 ENHRY and CDR2 SYGVKD. CDR3 DNA sequence: TGTGCCATCAGTGATGACCCCGTGGGCCAACCTTGGGAGACCCAGTACTTC. Translation: CAISDDPVGQPWETQYF.

J is TRBJ2-3 and V is TRBV6-1, with TRBD1 matching over 7 bases. Trimming at V came to 6 bases and at J to 2 bases, leaving 14 bases not matched to a gene. CDR3 size: 17 residues. CDR1 is MNHNS and CDR2 is SASEGT in the germline V gene. CDR3 in amino acids: CASRDSRDREATDTQYF. CDR3 bases: TGTGCCAGCAGGGACAGCCGGGACAGAGAAGCCACAGATACGCAGTATTTT.

The genes are TRBV7-3 and TRBJ2-2; tentatively, D is TRBD1 (6 bases). Germline V gives CDR1 SGHTA, CDR2 FQGTGA. CDR3 length: 14 amino acids. Trimming took 4 bases from V and 7 from J, leaving 13 bases between them. This CDR3 is CASSSYRDNGELFF. The CDR3 nucleotides read TGTGCCAGCAGCTCCTACCGGGACAACGGGGAGCTGTTTTTT.

The rearrangement links TRBV9 to TRBJ2-1; unclear D gene. Germline V gene sequence: CDR1 SGDLS, CDR2 YYNGEE. The length of the CDR3 is 15 residues. V was trimmed by 0 bases and J by 0 bases, leaving 7 bases between them. CDR3 DNA sequence: TGTGCCAGCAGCGTAGAACCCCGCTCCTACAATGAGCAGTTCTTC. It specifies CASSVEPRSYNEQFF.

V usage is TRBV14 and J usage is TRBJ2-5, with TRBD1 as a possible D gene (6 bases). The CDR3 length is 19 residues. Looked up from germline, CDR1 is SGHDN and CDR2 is FVKESK. Trimming took off 3 bases at V and 1 base at J, with 24 bases between the two ends. The CDR3: CASSQSTAYRDEVQETQYF. CDR3 nucleotide sequence: TGTGCCAGCAGCCAGTCGACCGCCTACAGGGACGAAGTCCAAGAGACCCAGTACTTC.

The V gene is TRBV6-2 or TRBV6-3, the J gene TRBJ2-7, with D uncertain. Trimming shortened V by 5 bases and J by 4 bases, and 12 bases separated the two germline ends. CDR1 and CDR2 from the germline V gene are MNHEY and SVGEGT. The CDR3 spans 13 residues. The CDR3 DNA reads as TGTGCCAGCAGTCGGTCCCGAATTTACGAGCAGTACTTC. This encodes CASSRSRIYEQYF.

This clonotype was counted ten times or more. The CDR3: CASSTRQIYEQYF. The CDR3 DNA reads as TGTGCCAGCAGCACACGACAGATCTACGAGCAGTACTTC. The chain carries TRBV5-6 and TRBJ2-7; a possible D gene is TRBD1 (5 bases). The CDR3 is 13 amino acids. Germline V gene sequence: CDR1 SGHDT, CDR2 YYEEEE. V was trimmed by 4 bases and J by 3 bases, leaving 11 bases between them. Full variable domain (missing parts from reference TRBV5-6 and TRBJ2-7): DAGVTQSPTHLIKTRGQQVTLRCSPKSGHDTVSWYQQALGQGPQFIFQYYEEEERQRGNFPDRFSGHQFPNYSSELNVNALLLGDSALYLCASSTRQIYEQYFGPGTRLTVT.

This clonotype has a handful of counts. The chain has TRBV4-2 and TRBJ2-1; 12 bases match TRBD2. This CDR3 has 16 amino acids. Looked up from germline, CDR1 is LGHNA and CDR2 is YNFKEQ. The V gene end was trimmed by 2 bases and the J gene end by 5 bases; junction bases not matched to a gene: 4. Here the CDR3 reads CASSQQTSGRHNEQFF. The CDR3 coding sequence is TGTGCCAGCAGCCAACAGACTAGCGGGAGACACAATGAGCAGTTCTTC.

A few counts support this clonotype. The chain carries TRBV28 and TRBJ2-4, with D uncertain. The length of the CDR3 is 17 residues. CDR1 is MDHEN and CDR2 is SYDVKM in the germline V gene. The V end lost 5 bases, the J end lost 0 bases, and 17 bases lay between the germline ends. CDR3 loop: CASSPYSAALAKNIQYF. The CDR3 DNA sequence: TGTGCCAGCAGTCCCTACTCGGCGGCCCTAGCCAAAAACATTCAGTACTTC.

This clonotype occurred many times. The V gene is TRBV19, the J gene TRBJ1-2; possibly TRBD1 for D (6 bases). From germline, CDR1 is LNHDA and CDR2 SQIVND (reference sequence). The CDR3 has 14 amino acids. Trimming left V 9 bases short and J 3 bases short, with 17 bases between. The CDR3 spells CASKRGTIDYGYTF. The CDR3 region has the DNA TGTGCCAGCAAAAGGGGGACGATAGACTATGGCTACACCTTC.

This clonotype was counted many times. V usage is TRBV6-2 or TRBV6-3 and J usage is TRBJ1-2; D ambiguous. The ends were cut back, 2 bases at V and 6 bases at J, with 7 bases in the middle. This CDR3 is built from 12 residues. Per the germline V gene, CDR1 is MNHEY and CDR2 is SVGEGT. CDR3 coding DNA: TGTGCCAGCAGTTACGTTGGGAATGGCTACACCTTC. Encoded protein: CASSYVGNGYTF.

At least ten counts were recorded for this clonotype. V and J are TRBV11-2 and TRBJ2-7; TRBD1 might be the D (5 bases). The germline CDR1 and CDR2 sequences are SGHAT and FQNNGV. Trimming took 5 bases from V and 3 from J, leaving 14 bases between them. There are 14 residues in the CDR3. CDR3 amino acids: CASSPLGRGYEQYF. The CDR3, as DNA: TGTGCCAGCAGCCCCTTGGGTAGGGGCTACGAGCAGTACTTC.

This sequence joins TRBV9 and TRBJ2-1, with D possibly TRBD2 on 5 matching bases. Per germline, CDR1 SGDLS and CDR2 YYNGEE. Trimming removed 1 base at V and 5 bases at J, with 13 bases between. The CDR3 spans 15 residues. The CDR3 sequence is CASSVLGERDNEQFF. For the CDR3, the DNA is TGTGCCAGCAGCGTACTGGGAGAAAGGGACAATGAGCAGTTCTTC. The complete variable domain, with remaining parts taken from reference TRBV9 and TRBJ2-1, reads DSGVTQTPKHLITATGQRVTLRCSPRSGDLSVYWYQQSLDQGLQFLIQYYNGEERAKGNILERFSAQQFPDLHSELNLSSLELGDSALYFCASSVLGERDNEQFFGPGTRLTVL.

This clonotype was detected many times. The J gene is TRBJ1-2, the V gene TRBV29-1; 9 bases line up with TRBD1. With 6 bases clipped from V and 6 bases from J, the junction kept 20 bases outside the gene matches. Germline lookup yields CDR1 SQVTM and CDR2 ANQGSEA. This CDR3 is 17 amino acids long. The CDR3 region is CSVPEQGAVEGMDGYTF. The CDR3 DNA is TGCAGCGTGCCAGAACAGGGGGCGGTGGAGGGGATGGATGGCTACACCTTC.